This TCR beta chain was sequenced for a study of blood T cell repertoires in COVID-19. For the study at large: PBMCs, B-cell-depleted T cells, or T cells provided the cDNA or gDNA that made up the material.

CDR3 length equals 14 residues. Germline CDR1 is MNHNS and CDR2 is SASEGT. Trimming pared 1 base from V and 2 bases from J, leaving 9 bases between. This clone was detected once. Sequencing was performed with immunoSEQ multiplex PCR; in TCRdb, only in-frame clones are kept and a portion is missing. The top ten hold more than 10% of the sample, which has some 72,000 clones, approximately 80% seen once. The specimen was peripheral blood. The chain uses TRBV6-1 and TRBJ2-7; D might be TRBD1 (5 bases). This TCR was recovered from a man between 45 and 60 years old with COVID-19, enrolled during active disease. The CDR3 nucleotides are TGTGCCAGCAGTGAAGAAAGGGGCCCCTACGAGCAGTACTTC. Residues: CASSEERGPYEQYF.